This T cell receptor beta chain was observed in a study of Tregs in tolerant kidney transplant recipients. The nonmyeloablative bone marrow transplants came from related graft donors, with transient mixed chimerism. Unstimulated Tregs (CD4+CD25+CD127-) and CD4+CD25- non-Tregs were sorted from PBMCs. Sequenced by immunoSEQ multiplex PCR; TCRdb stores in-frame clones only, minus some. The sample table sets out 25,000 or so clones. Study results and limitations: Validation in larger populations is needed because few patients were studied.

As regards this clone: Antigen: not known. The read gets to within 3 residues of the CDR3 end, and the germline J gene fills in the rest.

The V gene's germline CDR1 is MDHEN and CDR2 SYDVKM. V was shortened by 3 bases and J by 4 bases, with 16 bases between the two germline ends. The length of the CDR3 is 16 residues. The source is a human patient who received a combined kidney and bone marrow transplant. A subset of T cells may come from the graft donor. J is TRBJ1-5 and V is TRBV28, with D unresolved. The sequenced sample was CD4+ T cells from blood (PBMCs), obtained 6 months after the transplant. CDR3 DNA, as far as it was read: TGTGCCAGCAGTTTTTACCTAAGGGTAGGGAATCAGCCC. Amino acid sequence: CASSFYLRVGNQP. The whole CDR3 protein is CASSFYLRVGNQPQHF.